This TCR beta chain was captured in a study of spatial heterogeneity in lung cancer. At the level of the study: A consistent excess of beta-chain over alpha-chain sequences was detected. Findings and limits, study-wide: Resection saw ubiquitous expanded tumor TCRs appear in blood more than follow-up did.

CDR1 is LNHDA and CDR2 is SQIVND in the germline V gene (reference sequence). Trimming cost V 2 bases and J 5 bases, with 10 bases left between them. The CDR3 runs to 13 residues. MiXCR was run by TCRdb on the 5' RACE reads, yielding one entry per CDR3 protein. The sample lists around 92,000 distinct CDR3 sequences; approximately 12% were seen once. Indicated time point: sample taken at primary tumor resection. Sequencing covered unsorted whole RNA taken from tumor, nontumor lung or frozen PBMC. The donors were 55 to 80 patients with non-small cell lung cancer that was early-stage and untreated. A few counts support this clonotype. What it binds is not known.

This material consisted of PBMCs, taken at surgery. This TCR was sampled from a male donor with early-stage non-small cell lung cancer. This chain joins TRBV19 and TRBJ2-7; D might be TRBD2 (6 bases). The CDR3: CASSISREDEQYF. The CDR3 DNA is TGTGCCAGTAGTATATCCAGGGAGGACGAGCAGTACTTC.